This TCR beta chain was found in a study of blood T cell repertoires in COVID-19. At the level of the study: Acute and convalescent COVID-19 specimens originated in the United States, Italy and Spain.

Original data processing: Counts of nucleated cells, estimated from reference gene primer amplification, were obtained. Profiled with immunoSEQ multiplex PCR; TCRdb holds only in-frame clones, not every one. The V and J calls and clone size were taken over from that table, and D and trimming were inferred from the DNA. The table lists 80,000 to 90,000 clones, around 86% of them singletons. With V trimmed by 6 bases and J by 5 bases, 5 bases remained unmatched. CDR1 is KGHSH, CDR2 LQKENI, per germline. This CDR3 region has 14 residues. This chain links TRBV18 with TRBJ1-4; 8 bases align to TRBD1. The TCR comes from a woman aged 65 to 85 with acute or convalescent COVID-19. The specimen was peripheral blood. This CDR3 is CASSLDRGNEKLFF. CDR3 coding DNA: TGTGCCAGCTCCCTCGACAGGGGCAATGAAAAACTGTTTTTT.